A single sample is the source of the 24 T cell receptor beta chains below, sequenced in a study of blood T cell repertoires in COVID-19. Only in-frame clones appear in the TCRdb table, and some are missing; sequencing was by immunoSEQ multiplex PCR. This table holds 90,000 to 140,000 clones, around 84% found once. Sequenced input: peripheral blood. The receptors stem from a woman aged 80 or over with acute or convalescent COVID-19.

This chain connects TRBV5-1 to TRBJ1-1; no clear D. Trimming took off 4 bases at V and 1 base at J, with 8 bases between the two ends. Germline CDR1 SGHRS, CDR2 YFSETQ. CDR3 length equals 13 residues. In DNA form, the CDR3 reads TGCGCCAGCAGCCTACGATGGAACACTGAAGCTTTCTTT. Its protein product is CASSLRWNTEAFF.

The chain joins TRBV5-1 to TRBJ2-7; 7 bases map to TRBD2. The V gene end was trimmed by 0 bases and the J gene end by 0 bases; junction bases not matched to a gene: 6. Germline V CDR1 and CDR2: SGHRS, YFSETQ. The CDR3 has 16 amino acids. The CDR3 sequence is CASSLDRAGSSYEQYF. CDR3 DNA sequence: TGCGCCAGCAGCTTGGACCGAGCGGGAAGCTCCTACGAGCAGTACTTC.

The chain links TRBV21-1 to TRBJ1-6; TRBD1, the table's D call, lacks a check against the DNA. TRBV21-1 is a listed pseudogene. This CDR3 has 15 residues. CDR3 nucleotide sequence: TGTGCCAGCAGACCCCGAGACAGACATAATTCACCCCTCCACTTT. It is translated as CASRPRDRHNSPLHF.

The gene calls are TRBV18 and TRBJ2-5; 8 bases agree with TRBD2. This CDR3 has 15 residues. Trimming removed 1 base from V and 5 bases from J; junction bases left unmatched: 6. CDR1 is KGHSH and CDR2 is LQKENI in the germline V gene. CDR3 in DNA: TGTGCCAGCTCACCACAAAGCGGGAGTGAGGAGACCCAGTACTTC. Translation gives CASSPQSGSEETQYF.

The V gene is TRBV5-1, the J gene TRBJ1-5, with no clear D. Trimming removed 0 bases from V and 7 bases from J, with 14 bases in between. The CDR3 sequence is 15 residues long. Germline CDR1 and CDR2: SGHRS and YFSETQ. The CDR3 region is CASSLGVGGEQPQHF. CDR3 coding DNA: TGCGCCAGCAGCTTGGGAGTGGGAGGTGAACAGCCCCAGCATTTT.

This clone was picked up a small number of times. The DNA for the CDR3 is TGTGCCAGCAGCCACGTGACAGGGCGCGAGCAGTACTTC. Translation gives CASSHVTGREQYF. The rearrangement joins TRBV6-5 to TRBJ2-7; 7 bases are a match to TRBD1. Germline CDR1 reads MNHEY; CDR2 reads SVGAGI. CDR3 length equals 13 residues. Germline trimming cut 6 bases from V and 6 bases from J; bases unmatched to any gene: 8.

The V call is TRBV19, the J call TRBJ2-3; D uncertain. V was trimmed by 3 bases and J by 3 bases, leaving 13 bases between them. This CDR3 is built from 15 residues. Germline loops: CDR1 LNHDA, CDR2 SQIVND (reference sequence). The CDR3 nucleotides are TGTGCCAGTAGTATCTACGCCTTACGAACAGATACGCAGTATTTT. It specifies CASSIYALRTDTQYF.

The rearrangement links TRBV7-6 to TRBJ2-7; TRBD1 matches at 7 bases. With V trimmed by 2 bases and J by 2 bases, 9 bases remained unmatched. The CDR3 runs to 16 residues. Germline assignment: CDR1 SGHVS and CDR2 FNYEAQ. The CDR3 protein is CASSLRGQGSAYEQYF. The DNA for the CDR3 is TGTGCCAGCAGCTTAAGGGGGCAAGGGTCAGCCTACGAGCAGTACTTC.

This rearrangement joins TRBV5-4 to TRBJ2-3; TRBD2 might be the D (6 bases). The V end lost 3 bases, the J end lost 2 bases, and 13 bases lay between the germline ends. This CDR3 has 15 residues. Germline loops: CDR1 SGHNT, CDR2 YYREEE (reference sequence). The CDR3 sequence: CASSSQRVSTDTQYF. As DNA, the CDR3 is TGTGCCAGCAGCTCTCAGCGGGTTTCCACAGATACGCAGTATTTT.

This chain links TRBV30 with TRBJ1-2, with TRBD1 as a possible D gene (5 bases). This CDR3 comprises 11 residues. Looked up from germline, CDR1 is GTSNPN and CDR2 is SVGIG (reference sequence). With 8 bases removed from V and 8 bases from J, the gap between germline ends came to 15 bases. In DNA form, the CDR3 reads TGTGCCACACAGGAAGGCTGGGGCTACACCTTC. Translating it yields CATQEGWGYTF.

This clone was observed once. This chain joins TRBV18 and TRBJ2-1; weak D call: TRBD2 (6 bases). V was clipped by 3 bases and J by 6 bases, with 6 bases between them. The CDR3 consists of 12 residues. CDR1 is KGHSH, CDR2 LQKENI, per germline. The CDR3 protein is CASSPGLNEQFF. CDR3 DNA sequence: TGTGCCAGCTCACCGGGACTCAATGAGCAGTTCTTC.

The chain is built from TRBV6-6 and TRBJ2-2, with 8 bases aligning to TRBD2. V dropped 7 bases and J dropped 5; count of bases not matched to a gene: 9. The length of the CDR3 is 15 residues. The germline V gene encodes CDR1 MNHNY and CDR2 SVGAGI (reference sequence). The chain's CDR3 is CASNVLADGTGELFF. The CDR3 region has the DNA TGTGCCAGCAATGTACTAGCGGACGGGACCGGGGAGCTGTTTTTT.

V gene TRBV19 combines with J gene TRBJ1-1; D remains ambiguous. The V end lost 3 bases, the J end lost 6 bases, and 14 bases lay between the germline ends. This CDR3 has 14 residues. Germline lookup yields CDR1 LNHDA and CDR2 SQIVND (reference sequence). CDR3 sequence reads: CASSIIGGSAEAFF. CDR3 in DNA: TGTGCCAGTAGTATTATCGGTGGGAGTGCTGAAGCTTTCTTT.

The V call is TRBV2, the J call TRBJ2-5; D gene uncertain. The V end was cut by 0 bases, the J end by 0 bases, with 5 bases between. CDR1 is SNHLY and CDR2 is FYNNEI in the germline V gene. The CDR3 sequence is 14 residues long. CDR3 residues: CASSEAEYQETQYF. Written as DNA, the CDR3 is TGTGCCAGCAGTGAAGCAGAGTACCAAGAGACCCAGTACTTC.

The chain uses TRBV3-1 (or the pseudogene TRBV3-2) and TRBJ2-3; 12 bases are a match to TRBD2. Germline V gives CDR1 LGHDT, CDR2 YNNKEL (reference sequence). J lost 6 bases, V lost 2 bases, and 9 bases had no gene match. This CDR3 comprises 17 residues. CDR3 loop: CASSQRLAGAGEDTQYF. For the CDR3, the DNA is TGTGCCAGCAGCCAACGACTAGCGGGAGCTGGTGAGGATACGCAGTATTTT.

The CDR3 region has the DNA TGCGCCAGCAGCAACCCGACAGGGAACGACTATGGCTACACCTTC. Translated, it gives CASSNPTGNDYGYTF. V gene TRBV10-2 combines with J gene TRBJ1-2; 7 nucleotides match TRBD1. Germline CDR1 and CDR2: WSHSY and SAAADI. V shed 6 bases, J shed 3 bases, and the junction held 10 bases outside the gene matches. This CDR3 has 15 residues.

The chain combines TRBV11-3 with TRBJ2-5; TRBD2 agrees at 7 bases. CDR1 SGHNT and CDR2 YENEEA come from the germline V gene. V shed 0 bases, J shed 4 bases, and the junction held 8 bases outside the gene matches. The CDR3 spans 16 residues. CDR3 loop: CASSLDGGSGSETQYF. CDR3 nucleotide sequence: TGTGCCAGCAGCTTAGACGGCGGGAGTGGCTCAGAGACCCAGTACTTC.

This chain uses TRBV10-3 with TRBJ2-5; 8 bases match TRBD1. Losses at the gene ends were 6 bases for V and 1 base for J; bases not matched to a gene: 4. Germline lookup yields CDR1 ENHRY and CDR2 SYGVKD. The CDR3 loop spans 14 amino acids. Here the CDR3 reads CAIRPGQAQETQYF. In DNA form, the CDR3 reads TGTGCCATCAGGCCGGGACAGGCCCAAGAGACCCAGTACTTC.

The rearrangement links TRBV15 to TRBJ1-2, with D possibly TRBD1 on 5 matching bases. The V gene lost 3 bases and the J gene lost 7 bases, with 12 bases spanning the gap. Germline V CDR1 and CDR2: LNHNV, YYDKDF (reference sequence). The CDR3 is made up of 13 amino acids. The chain's CDR3 is CATSRMGGAGYTF. The CDR3 region has the DNA TGTGCCACCAGCAGGATGGGCGGGGCTGGCTACACCTTC.

The rearrangement joins TRBV3-1 (or the pseudogene TRBV3-2) to TRBJ1-2, with 11 nucleotides matching TRBD1. Germline loops: CDR1 LGHDT, CDR2 YNNKEL (reference sequence). The CDR3 contains 16 residues. Trimming at V came to 0 bases and at J to 8 bases, leaving 8 bases not matched to a gene. CDR3 in amino acids: CASSQEWTGGAGGYTF. For the CDR3, the DNA is TGTGCCAGCAGCCAAGAGTGGACAGGGGGCGCGGGAGGCTACACCTTC.

V gene TRBV5-5 combines with J gene TRBJ1-3; possibly TRBD1 for D (6 bases). Germline V CDR1 and CDR2: SGHKS, YYEKEE (reference sequence). Trimming stripped 1 base from V and 3 bases from J, with 11 bases between. The CDR3 covers 15 residues. The CDR3 sequence: CASSLQGRIGNTIYF. Here the CDR3 DNA reads TGTGCCAGCAGCTTGCAGGGGCGCATTGGAAACACCATATATTTT.

The chain couples TRBV3-1 (or the pseudogene TRBV3-2) to TRBJ2-1, with 15 bases matching TRBD2. Looked up from germline, CDR1 is LGHDT and CDR2 is YNNKEL (reference sequence). CDR3 length: 18 residues. The V segment lost 2 bases and the J segment 2 bases; nucleotides outside the gene matches: 4. CDR3 protein: CASSQWTSGRATYNEQFF. CDR3 coding DNA: TGTGCCAGCAGCCAATGGACTAGCGGGAGGGCCACCTACAATGAGCAGTTCTTC.

V usage is TRBV18 and J usage is TRBJ2-2, with D maybe TRBD1 (6 bases). The CDR3 contains 15 residues. The germline V gene has CDR1 KGHSH and CDR2 LQKENI. Trimming left V 3 bases short and J 7 bases short, with 15 bases between. The CDR3: CASSPLTGNYGELFF. CDR3 in DNA: TGTGCCAGCTCACCCCTAACAGGGAATTACGGGGAGCTGTTTTTT. Based on the CDR3 plus reference TRBV18 and TRBJ2-2, the full variable domain is NAGVMQNPRHLVRRRGQEARLRCSPMKGHSHVYWYRQLPEEGLKFMVYLQKENIIDESGMPKERFSAEFPKEGPSILRIQQVVRGDSAAYFCASSPLTGNYGELFFGEGSRLTVL.

V and J are TRBV6-6 and TRBJ2-2, with TRBD1 matching over 10 bases. The CDR3 has 16 amino acids. The germline CDR1 and CDR2 sequences are MNHNY and SVGAGI (reference sequence). The ends lost 5 bases at V and 5 bases at J; junction bases unmatched: 8. DNA of the CDR3: TGTGCCAGCAGTCGCCCCCCGGGACAGGGGACCGGGGAGCTGTTTTTT. Its translation: CASSRPPGQGTGELFF.